This is a list of T cell receptor beta chains from one sample in a study of T cell changes during pregnancy in multiple sclerosis. The table came from immunoSEQ multiplex PCR; TCRdb's copy has only in-frame clones and leaves some out. The table shows more than 75,000 clones, with roughly 93% occurring only once. The sequences come from peripheral blood, collected in the third trimester of pregnancy. The receptors here all came from a female donor with multiple sclerosis, enrolled in a pregnancy study. Both conserved end residues are part of each CDR3. A D gene is named only where the DNA matches it firmly. Expanded clones are given a class, and other clones once, few, many or no size at all.

j_call d_call v_call clone_size cdr3_aa cdr3_nt
TRBJ1-2 - TRBV19 - CASSMPGNYGYTF TGTGCCAGTAGTATGCCCGGGAACTATGGCTACACCTTC
TRBJ1-2 - TRBV4-2 - CASSQEGGGSAFGYTF TGTGCCAGCAGCCAAGAAGGAGGAGGCAGCGCTTTTGGCTACACCTTC
TRBJ2-1 TRBD2 TRBV9 once CASSVVVSGGVNEQFF TGTGCCAGCAGCGTAGTGGTTAGCGGGGGGGTCAATGAGCAGTTCTTC
TRBJ2-2 - TRBV2 few CASSPPLQGTGELFF TGTGCCAGCAGTCCTCCTCTTCAGGGAACCGGGGAGCTGTTTTTT
TRBJ2-7 - TRBV2 - CASSEPRGPEQYF TGTGCCAGCAGTGAACCCAGGGGCCCCGAGCAGTACTTC
TRBJ1-1 - TRBV4-1 - CASSQELVEGTEAFF TGCGCCAGCAGCCAAGAATTGGTGGAGGGGACTGAAGCTTTCTTT
TRBJ1-6 TRBD1 TRBV27 - CASSPGTGNSPLHF TGTGCCAGCAGCCCCGGGACAGGCAATTCACCCCTCCACTTT
TRBJ1-2 TRBD1 TRBV9 once CASSPGTGDGYTF TGTGCCAGCAGCCCCGGGACAGGGGATGGCTACACCTTC
TRBJ2-5 TRBD2 TRBV15 - CATSRDVGGGLTYQETQYF TGTGCCACCAGCAGGGATGTTGGCGGGGGGTTGACGTACCAAGAGACCCAGTACTTC
TRBJ2-5 TRBD2 TRBV9 - CASSVSLAGEETQYF TGTGCCAGCAGCGTAAGCCTAGCGGGGGAAGAGACCCAGTACTTC
TRBJ1-3 - TRBV9 - CASSVEGKGGNTIYF TGTGCCAGCAGCGTAGAGGGAAAGGGGGGAAACACCATATATTTT
TRBJ1-4 - TRBV15 - CATSRDSRKLFF TGTGCCACCAGCAGAGATAGCCGAAAACTGTTTTTT
TRBJ1-3 - TRBV5-4 once CASSLNLHSSGNTIYF TGTGCCAGCAGCTTGAATCTTCACAGCTCTGGAAACACCATATATTTT
TRBJ2-2 - TRBV5-6 - CASSPEGLGANTGELFF TGTGCCAGCAGCCCAGAAGGGTTAGGGGCGAACACCGGGGAGCTGTTTTTT
TRBJ1-3 - TRBV27 - CASSLRRDSGNTIYF TGTGCCAGCAGTTTACGCCGGGACTCTGGAAACACCATATATTTT